The following is a TCR beta chain sequence with its context. The antigen remains unidentified. The data derive from a study of neurological immune-mediated disorders. J was trimmed by 4 bases and V by 6 bases; bases with no gene match: 7. The CDR3 is 14 amino acids. CDR1 is SQVTM and CDR2 is ANQGSEA in the germline V gene. Notes on the study in general: Expansion of TCR clones was greatest in HTLV-1-associated myelopathy and smallest in multiple sclerosis, where it fell below that of healthy controls.

5'RACE employing 10-nucleotide random UMIs yielded the cDNA. One entry per CDR3 protein results from TCRdb running MiXCR on the 5' RACE reads. This sample carries more than 40,000 distinct CDR3 sequences, more than 14% of them seen once, and the ten largest clones take 3% to 4.5%. For the sorted libraries, 1 million CD4+ or CD8+ T cells were used. Input material: CD4+ T cells from blood. This clonotype was obtained from a woman aged 55 to 70 with HTLV-1-associated myelopathy (HAM/TSP). J is TRBJ2-5 and V is TRBV29-1; 11 bases map to TRBD1. CDR3 sequence: CSVVDRGHRETQYF. CDR3 bases: TGCAGCGTCGTGGACAGGGGGCATAGAGAGACCCAGTACTTC.